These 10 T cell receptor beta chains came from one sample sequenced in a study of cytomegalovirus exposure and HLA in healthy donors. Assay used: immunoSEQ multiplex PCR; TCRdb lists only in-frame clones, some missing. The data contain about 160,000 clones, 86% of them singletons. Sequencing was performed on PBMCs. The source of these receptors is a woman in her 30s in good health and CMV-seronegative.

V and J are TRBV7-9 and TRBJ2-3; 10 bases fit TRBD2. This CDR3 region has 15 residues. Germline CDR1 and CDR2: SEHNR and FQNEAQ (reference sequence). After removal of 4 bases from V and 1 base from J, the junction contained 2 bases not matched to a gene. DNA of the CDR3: TGTGCCAGCAGCTCCGGGACTAGCGGCACAGATACGCAGTATTTT. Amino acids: CASSSGTSGTDTQYF.

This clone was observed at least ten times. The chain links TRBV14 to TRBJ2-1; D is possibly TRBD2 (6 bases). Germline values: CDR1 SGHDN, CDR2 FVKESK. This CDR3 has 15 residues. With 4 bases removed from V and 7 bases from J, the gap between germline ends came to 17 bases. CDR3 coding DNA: TGTGCCAGCAGCCCTTTGGGGGAGGTTGATAATGAGCAGTTCTTC. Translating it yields CASSPLGEVDNEQFF.

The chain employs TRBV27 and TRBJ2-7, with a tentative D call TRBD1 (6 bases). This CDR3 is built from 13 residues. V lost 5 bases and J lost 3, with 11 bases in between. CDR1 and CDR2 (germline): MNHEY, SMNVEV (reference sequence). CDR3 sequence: CASSPGHNYEQYF. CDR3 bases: TGTGCCAGCAGTCCGGGACACAACTACGAGCAGTACTTC.

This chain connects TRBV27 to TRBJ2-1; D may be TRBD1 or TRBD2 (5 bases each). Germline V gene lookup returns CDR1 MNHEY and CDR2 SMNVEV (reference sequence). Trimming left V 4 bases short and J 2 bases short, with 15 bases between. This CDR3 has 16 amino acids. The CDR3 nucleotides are TGTGCCAGCAGTTCCGAACCGGGACGGCCCTACAATGAGCAGTTCTTC. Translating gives CASSSEPGRPYNEQFF.

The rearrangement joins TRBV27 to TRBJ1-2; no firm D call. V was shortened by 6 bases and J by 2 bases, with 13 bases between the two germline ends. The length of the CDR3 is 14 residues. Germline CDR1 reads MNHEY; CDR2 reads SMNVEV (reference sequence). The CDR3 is CASRSQATNYGYTF. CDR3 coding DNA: TGTGCCAGCAGAAGCCAGGCGACGAACTATGGCTACACCTTC.

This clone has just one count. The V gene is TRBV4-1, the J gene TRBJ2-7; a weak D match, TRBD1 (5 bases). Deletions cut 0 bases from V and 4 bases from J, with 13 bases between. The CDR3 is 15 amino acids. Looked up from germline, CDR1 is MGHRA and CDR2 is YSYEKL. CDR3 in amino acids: CASSQESAGQYEQYF. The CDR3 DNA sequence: TGCGCCAGCAGCCAAGAGAGCGCAGGGCAGTACGAGCAGTACTTC.

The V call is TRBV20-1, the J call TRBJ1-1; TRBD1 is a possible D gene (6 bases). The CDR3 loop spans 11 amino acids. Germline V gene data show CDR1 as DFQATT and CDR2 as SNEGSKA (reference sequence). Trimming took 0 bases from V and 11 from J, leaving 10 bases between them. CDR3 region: CSARDRGGAFF. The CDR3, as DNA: TGCAGTGCTAGAGATAGAGGGGGGGCTTTCTTT.

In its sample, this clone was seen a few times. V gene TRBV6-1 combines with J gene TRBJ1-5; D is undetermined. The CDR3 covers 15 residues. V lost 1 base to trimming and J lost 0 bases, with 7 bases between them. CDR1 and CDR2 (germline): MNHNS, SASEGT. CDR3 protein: CASSEGGYSNQPQHF. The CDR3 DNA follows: TGTGCCAGCAGTGAAGGTGGGTATAGCAATCAGCCCCAGCATTTT.

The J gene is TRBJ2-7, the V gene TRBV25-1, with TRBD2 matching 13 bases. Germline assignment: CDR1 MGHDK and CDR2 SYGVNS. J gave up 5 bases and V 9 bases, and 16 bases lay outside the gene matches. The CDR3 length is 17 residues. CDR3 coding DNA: TGTGCCAGTTACCGGGGCCTACTAGCGGGAGGGCCGGACGAGCAGTACTTC. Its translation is CASYRGLLAGGPDEQYF.

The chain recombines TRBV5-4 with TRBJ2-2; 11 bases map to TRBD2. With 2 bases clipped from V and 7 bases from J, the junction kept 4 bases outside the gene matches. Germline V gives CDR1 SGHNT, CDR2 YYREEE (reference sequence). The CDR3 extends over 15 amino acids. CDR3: CASSFVLAGVGELFF. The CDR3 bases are TGTGCCAGCAGCTTCGTACTAGCGGGAGTCGGGGAGCTGTTTTTT.